This TCR beta chain was identified in a study of CD4+ T cells in melanoma. Study-wide findings and caveats: In melanoma, neoantigen-specific CD4+ T cells reportedly differed in differentiation state. A reported correlation linked neoantigen-specific CD4+ T cells to CD8+, macrophage and B cell function.

Generated by immunoSEQ multiplex PCR, the TCRdb table keeps only in-frame clones and is missing some. Of 40,000 to 50,000 clones in the sample, 89% were seen once. The germline gives CDR1 SGHVS, CDR2 FNYEAQ. V trimming: 5 bases; J trimming: 2 bases; junction bases outside the gene matches: 6. This CDR3 spans 15 amino acids. Concerning this clone itself: Its antigen is undetermined.

This chain connects TRBV7-6 to TRBJ2-5; 9 bases fit TRBD2. Sequences were obtained from peripheral blood. The sequence derives from a human donor with melanoma. The CDR3 DNA reads as TGTGCCAGCAGCGAGGGACTAGCAACTCAAGAGACCCAGTACTTC. It yields the protein CASSEGLATQETQYF.